This TCR beta chain came from a study of identical twins. After template switching added a universal primer site, the resulting cDNA carried unique molecular identifiers. TCRdb redid the calling of the 5' RACE reads with MiXCR, one entry per CDR3 protein. The sample lists 690,000 or so distinct CDR3 sequences, 8.5% to 9% occurring once. This CDR3 is built from 13 residues. Unmatched junction bases numbered 7, after V lost 5 bases and J lost 7 bases. The germline V gene encodes CDR1 MDHEN and CDR2 SYDVKM. This clonotype appeared a few times. What it binds is not known. General study results and limits: Zero-insertion analyses could be partly confounded by invariant MAIT and iNKT cells.

The same sample was also studied in work on yellow fever vaccine responses in identical twins.

Sequencing was performed on PBMCs. The source is a woman younger than 30 in good health. V usage is TRBV28 and J usage is TRBJ1-2; 7 bases line up with TRBD1. CDR3 sequence reads: CASSPPTGVGYTF. The CDR3 coding sequence is TGTGCCAGCAGTCCTCCTACAGGGGTTGGCTACACCTTC.